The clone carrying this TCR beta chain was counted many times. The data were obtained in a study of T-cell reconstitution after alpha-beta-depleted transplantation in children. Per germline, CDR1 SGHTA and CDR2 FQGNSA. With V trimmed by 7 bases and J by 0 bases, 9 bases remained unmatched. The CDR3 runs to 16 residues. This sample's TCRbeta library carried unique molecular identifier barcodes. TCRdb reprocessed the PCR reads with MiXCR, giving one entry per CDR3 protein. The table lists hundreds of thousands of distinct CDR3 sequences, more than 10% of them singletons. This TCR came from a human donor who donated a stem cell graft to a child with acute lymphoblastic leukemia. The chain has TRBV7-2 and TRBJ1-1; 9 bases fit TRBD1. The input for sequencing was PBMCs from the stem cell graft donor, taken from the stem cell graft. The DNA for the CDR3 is TGTGCCAGCAACCCTGGACAGGGGTTAATGAACACTGAAGCTTTCTTT. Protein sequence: CASNPGQGLMNTEAFF.